This T cell receptor (beta chain) comes out of a study of T cell responses to AZD1222 COVID-19 vaccine. Germline loops: CDR1 LNHDA, CDR2 SQIVND (reference sequence). V was clipped by 5 bases and J by 5 bases, with 5 bases between them. The CDR3 spans 11 residues. Generated by immunoSEQ multiplex PCR, the TCRdb table keeps only in-frame clones and is missing some. The repertoire holds approximately 150,000 clones, with 80% to 90% as singletons. The source was peripheral blood, collected on day 0 of AZD1222 vaccination. The chain is built from TRBV19 and TRBJ2-3; no clear D. The sequence was obtained from an adult in good health. This CDR3 is CASSLVDTQYF. CDR3 bases: TGTGCCAGTAGTCTTGTAGATACGCAGTATTTT.